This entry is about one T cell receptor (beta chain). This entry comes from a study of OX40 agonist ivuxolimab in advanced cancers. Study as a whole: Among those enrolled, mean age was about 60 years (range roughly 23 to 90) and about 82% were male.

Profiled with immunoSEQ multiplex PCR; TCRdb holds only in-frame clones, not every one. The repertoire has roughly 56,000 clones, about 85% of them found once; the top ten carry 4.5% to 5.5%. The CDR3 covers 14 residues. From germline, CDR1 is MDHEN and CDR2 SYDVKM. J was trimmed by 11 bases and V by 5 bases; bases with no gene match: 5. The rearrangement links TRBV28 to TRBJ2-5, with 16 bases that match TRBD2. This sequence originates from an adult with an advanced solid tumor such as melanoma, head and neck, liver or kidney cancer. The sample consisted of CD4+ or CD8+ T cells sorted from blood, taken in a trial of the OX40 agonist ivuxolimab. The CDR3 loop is CASSKGLAGGRQYF. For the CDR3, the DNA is TGTGCCAGCAGTAAGGGACTAGCGGGAGGGAGGCAGTACTTC.